This T cell receptor beta chain comes out of a study of shared clonotypes between healthy human individuals. This CDR3 spans 14 amino acids. Trimming took 1 base from V and 10 from J; bases not matched to a gene: 5. The germline CDR1 and CDR2 sequences are LGHNA and YNFKEQ. About 30,000 T cell genomes, or approximately 190 ng DNA, went into the sorted-subset replicate PCRs. Using immunoSEQ multiplex PCR, the repertoire was profiled, and TCRdb retains in-frame clones only, with some absent. The sample includes about 2.5 million clones, 80% to 95% of them seen just once. This chain joins TRBV4-2 and TRBJ2-3, with 10 bases matching TRBD2. This receptor was obtained from a man aged 18 to 30 in good health. Some clones in this sample may be carry-over from other donors' samples. The sample consisted of naive CD4+ T cells from PBMCs. The subset denotes: CD45RA+ positively selected. CDR3 residues: CASSQGLAGLPQYF. The CDR3 nucleotides read TGTGCCAGCAGCCAAGGACTAGCGGGTCTCCCGCAGTATTTT.